The 27 T cell receptor beta chains presented below share a single source sample, sequenced in a study of cytomegalovirus exposure and HLA in healthy donors. Produced via immunoSEQ multiplex PCR; TCRdb's table is partial and in-frame only. The table records 150,000 or so clones, 86% of them present only once. The sample taken for sequencing was PBMCs. The receptor source for this set is a man between 18 and 35 years old in good health and CMV-seropositive.

The sample holds one count of this clone. The chain employs TRBV7-9 and TRBJ1-1; 9 nucleotides line up with TRBD1. Germline loops: CDR1 SEHNR, CDR2 FQNEAQ (reference sequence). V lost 6 bases and J lost 5; bases outside the gene matches: 7. The CDR3 sequence is 14 residues long. Written as DNA, the CDR3 is TGTGCCAGCAGATCCGGGACAGGGCAGACTGAAGCTTTCTTT. Translation gives CASRSGTGQTEAFF. Full variable domain (outside the CDR3, taken from reference TRBV7-9 and TRBJ1-1): DTGVSQNPRHKITKRGQNVTFRCDPISEHNRLYWYRQTLGQGPEFLTYFQNEAQLEKSRLLSDRFSAERPKGSFSTLEIQRTEQGDSAMYLCASRSGTGQTEAFFGQGTRLTVV.

The J gene is TRBJ1-5, the V gene TRBV27; 10 bases map to TRBD1. J lost 8 bases, V lost 6 bases, and 10 bases had no gene match. This CDR3 region has 15 residues. Germline V gene lookup returns CDR1 MNHEY and CDR2 SMNVEV (reference sequence). The CDR3 is CASSPGRDRGKPQHF. CDR3 sequence (DNA): TGTGCCAGCAGCCCTGGGCGGGACAGGGGTAAGCCCCAGCATTTT.

V and J are TRBV29-1 and TRBJ1-5, with 9 nucleotides matching TRBD1. Germline values: CDR1 SQVTM, CDR2 ANQGSEA. CDR3 length equals 15 residues. Losses at the gene ends were 7 bases for V and 6 bases for J; bases not matched to a gene: 13. CDR3 loop: CSGIIQGAPGQPQHF. The CDR3 region has the DNA TGCAGCGGAATTATACAGGGGGCGCCGGGTCAGCCCCAGCATTTT.

The genes are TRBV5-4 and TRBJ1-2; 8 nucleotides match TRBD1. Germline V CDR1 and CDR2: SGHNT, YYREEE (reference sequence). The CDR3 consists of 17 residues. The trim removed 4 bases at V and 8 bases at J, leaving 19 bases unmatched. As DNA, the CDR3 is TGTGCCAGCAGCCCTGAGACAGGGGTGAGGGTTTCCGGCGGCTACACCTTC. Amino acids: CASSPETGVRVSGGYTF.

This rearrangement joins TRBV4-3 to TRBJ1-4; tentative D call: TRBD1 (6 bases). V shed 0 bases and J shed 2 bases, with 13 bases lying between them. Germline V CDR1 and CDR2: LGHNA, YSLEER. The CDR3 is 17 amino acids. CDR3 bases: TGCGCCAGCAGCCAAGACCCTCACAGGGTCACTAATGAAAAACTGTTTTTT. Translated: CASSQDPHRVTNEKLFF.

This CDR3 reads CASSLLSGSTDTQYF. The CDR3 nucleotides are TGTGCCAGCAGCTTGCTTAGCGGAAGCACAGATACGCAGTATTTT. This chain connects TRBV5-4 to TRBJ2-3, with a tentative D call TRBD2 (6 bases). The CDR3 has 15 residues. V gave up 1 base and J gave up 0 bases, with 9 bases separating them. CDR1 is SGHNT and CDR2 is YYREEE in the germline V gene (reference sequence).

The rearrangement uses TRBV27 and TRBJ1-5, with D maybe TRBD1 (5 bases). Germline values: CDR1 MNHEY, CDR2 SMNVEV (reference sequence). This CDR3 comprises 14 residues. Trimming removed 3 bases at V and 2 bases at J, with 8 bases between. As DNA, the CDR3 is TGTGCCAGCAGTTTGGGAGGGGGCAATCAGCCCCAGCATTTT. It encodes CASSLGGGNQPQHF.

This rearrangement joins TRBV13 to TRBJ2-1, with 8 bases that match TRBD1. Unmatched junction bases numbered 7, after V lost 5 bases and J lost 7 bases. This CDR3 region has 14 residues. Germline V gene sequence: CDR1 PRHDT, CDR2 FYEKMQ (reference sequence). CDR3 coding DNA: TGTGCCAGCAGCCGGACAGGGTTAGAAAATGAGCAGTTCTTC. The encoded protein is CASSRTGLENEQFF.

This rearrangement joins TRBV29-1 to TRBJ2-7; weak D call: TRBD2 (6 bases). Looked up from germline, CDR1 is SQVTM and CDR2 is ANQGSEA. Trimming removed 6 bases at V and 6 bases at J, with 18 bases between. The CDR3 has 13 amino acids. CDR3 in amino acids: CSVATRIVGEQYF. In DNA form, the CDR3 reads TGCAGCGTGGCGACTAGAATCGTGGGCGAGCAGTACTTC.

The table lists this clone with a count of one. This chain joins TRBV12-5 and TRBJ2-3, with TRBD2 matching 7 bases. Trimming took 5 bases from V and 2 from J; bases not matched to a gene: 4. CDR3 length: 14 residues. Germline loops: CDR1 LGHNT, CDR2 FRNRAP. The CDR3, as DNA: TGTGCTAGTGGTCCTAGCGGAGCCACAGATACGCAGTATTTT. Protein sequence: CASGPSGATDTQYF.

The chain is built from TRBV6-6 and TRBJ1-1; D is undetermined. Trimming stripped 4 bases from V and 5 bases from J, with 8 bases between. The CDR3 covers 12 residues. CDR1 MNHNY and CDR2 SVGAGI come from the germline V gene (reference sequence). Here the CDR3 reads CASSSRGTEAFF. CDR3 bases: TGTGCCAGCAGTTCACGGGGAACTGAAGCTTTCTTT.

This rearrangement joins TRBV27 to TRBJ2-7; D is undetermined. The ends were cut back, 3 bases at V and 3 bases at J, with 15 bases in the middle. CDR1 MNHEY and CDR2 SMNVEV come from the germline V gene (reference sequence). CDR3 length: 15 amino acids. The CDR3 sequence: CASSLVVSSLYEQYF. DNA for the CDR3: TGTGCCAGCAGTTTGGTCGTCTCGAGCCTCTACGAGCAGTACTTC.

CDR3 nucleotides: TGTGCCAGCAGCGACAGGGTGAGAACTGAAGCTTTCTTT. Protein: CASSDRVRTEAFF. The chain joins TRBV2 to TRBJ1-1; TRBD1 matches 7 bases. This CDR3 has 13 amino acids. J lost 5 bases, V lost 6 bases, and 6 bases had no gene match. In germline, CDR1 is SNHLY, CDR2 FYNNEI.

The genes are TRBV4-2 and TRBJ1-4, with TRBD1 matching over 10 bases. CDR1 is LGHNA, CDR2 YNFKEQ, per germline. V dropped 2 bases and J dropped 7; count of bases not matched to a gene: 7. This CDR3 is built from 16 residues. The CDR3 region is CASSQTPTGGVEKLFF. DNA for the CDR3: TGTGCCAGCAGCCAAACCCCGACAGGGGGCGTTGAAAAACTGTTTTTT.

CDR3 sequence (DNA): TGTGCCAGCAGTGAACGGGAGGGACTAGCGGGGCTCCTCTCCTACGAGCAGTACTTC. Protein sequence: CASSEREGLAGLLSYEQYF. J is TRBJ2-7 and V is TRBV6-1, with TRBD2 matching over 13 bases. V lost 2 bases, J lost 0 bases, and 10 bases stayed unmatched. The germline CDR1 and CDR2 sequences are MNHNS and SASEGT. The CDR3 sequence is 19 residues long.

V gene TRBV7-2 combines with J gene TRBJ2-7, with TRBD1 matching over 10 bases. This CDR3 is 15 amino acids long. J lost 3 bases, V lost 4 bases, and 6 bases had no gene match. Germline V gives CDR1 SGHTA, CDR2 FQGNSA. The CDR3: CASSSQGQGYYEQYF. DNA for the CDR3: TGTGCCAGCAGCTCCCAGGGACAGGGGTACTACGAGCAGTACTTC.

This sequence joins TRBV11-2 and TRBJ1-1; a weak D match, TRBD1 (5 bases). The V end lost 5 bases, the J end lost 2 bases, and 12 bases lay between the germline ends. Germline-derived CDR1 and CDR2 are SGHAT and FQNNGV. This CDR3 is 14 amino acids long. This chain's CDR3 is CASSPMGGNTEAFF. The CDR3 DNA is TGTGCCAGCAGCCCCATGGGGGGTAACACTGAAGCTTTCTTT. The full variable domain, completed using reference TRBV11-2 and TRBJ1-1, is EAGVAQSPRYKIIEKRQSVAFWCNPISGHATLYWYQQILGQGPKLLIQFQNNGVVDDSQLPKDRFSAERLKGVDSTLKIQPAKLEDSAVYLCASSPMGGNTEAFFGQGTRLTVV.

This sequence joins TRBV23-1 and TRBJ2-4; 7 nucleotides match TRBD1. Being an ORF, TRBV23-1 has a function that is uncertain. This CDR3 contains 18 residues. The V gene end was trimmed by 4 bases and the J gene end by 3 bases; junction bases not matched to a gene: 15. CDR3 nucleotide sequence: TGCGCCAGCAGTCTAATGGGTGGGACAGAAGAAGACAAAAACATTCAGTACTTC. Translation: CASSLMGGTEEDKNIQYF.

The chain recombines TRBV11-2 with TRBJ2-7, with D unresolved. The CDR3 has 13 amino acids. Trimming shortened V by 6 bases and J by 7 bases, and 16 bases separated the two germline ends. Germline V gene lookup returns CDR1 SGHAT and CDR2 FQNNGV. CDR3 residues: CASRSVKRYEQYF. The CDR3 DNA reads as TGTGCCAGCAGGTCAGTGAAACGATATGAGCAGTACTTC.

V and J are TRBV7-2 and TRBJ1-1; a possible D gene is TRBD1 (6 bases). The CDR3 extends over 15 amino acids. The ends were cut back, 3 bases at V and 5 bases at J, with 16 bases in the middle. In germline, CDR1 is SGHTA, CDR2 FQGNSA. CDR3 residues: CASSFNPTRGTEAFF. CDR3 bases: TGTGCCAGCAGCTTTAACCCGACAAGGGGGACTGAAGCTTTCTTT.

The CDR3, as DNA: TGTGCCAGCAGCCCACGGCGGGGGAGTTTCAGCAATCAGCCCCAGCATTTT. Amino acid sequence: CASSPRRGSFSNQPQHF. The rearrangement joins TRBV7-2 to TRBJ1-5; a possible D gene is TRBD1 (5 bases). The length of the CDR3 is 17 residues. The ends were cut back, 5 bases at V and 1 base at J, with 18 bases in the middle. Germline CDR1 and CDR2: SGHTA and FQGNSA.

Only one count was recorded for this clone. The chain uses TRBV4-3 and TRBJ1-5; maybe TRBD1 (6 bases). With 4 bases removed from V and 1 base from J, the gap between germline ends came to 11 bases. Germline V CDR1 and CDR2: LGHNA, YSLEER. This CDR3 is 15 amino acids long. The CDR3 DNA sequence: TGCGCCAGCAGCCGCCTAACAGGGAGCAATCAGCCCCAGCATTTT. As protein: CASSRLTGSNQPQHF.

The J gene is TRBJ2-2, the V gene TRBV9, with a tentative D call TRBD1 (6 bases). V lost 3 bases and J 4 bases, leaving 13 bases between the germline ends. CDR3 length equals 15 residues. Per the germline V gene, CDR1 is SGDLS and CDR2 is YYNGEE. This chain's CDR3 is CASSEDSSSTGELFF. CDR3 nucleotide sequence: TGTGCCAGCAGCGAGGACAGTTCTAGCACCGGGGAGCTGTTTTTT.

V usage is TRBV6-6 and J usage is TRBJ2-7, with D possibly matching TRBD2 (6 bases). V dropped 5 bases and J dropped 0 bases, with 14 bases sitting between them. This CDR3 region has 15 residues. Germline V CDR1 and CDR2: MNHNY, SVGAGI (reference sequence). CDR3 in DNA: TGTGCCAGCAGTCCCCGGGGGACGGGCTCCTACGAGCAGTACTTC. Its translation: CASSPRGTGSYEQYF.

The rearrangement joins TRBV7-8 to TRBJ1-2, with 8 bases identical to TRBD1. Germline V gives CDR1 SGHVS, CDR2 FQNEAQ. CDR3 length: 16 amino acids. Trimming removed 0 bases from V and 2 bases from J; junction bases left unmatched: 5. CDR3 residues: CASSLAGQVSNYGYTF. Here the CDR3 DNA reads TGTGCCAGCAGCTTAGCGGGACAGGTTTCCAACTATGGCTACACCTTC.

The genes are TRBV14 and TRBJ1-3; no firm D call. With 4 bases removed from V and 2 bases from J, the gap between germline ends came to 9 bases. Germline V CDR1 and CDR2: SGHDN, FVKESK. This CDR3 contains 14 residues. CDR3 bases: TGTGCCAGCAGCCGGGGAGTGGCTGGAAACACCATATATTTT. Residues: CASSRGVAGNTIYF.

This chain joins TRBV7-3 and TRBJ2-1, with D tentatively TRBD2 (5 bases). This CDR3 contains 13 residues. Trimming cost V 4 bases and J 5 bases, with 9 bases left between them. Per germline, CDR1 SGHTA and CDR2 FQGTGA. The CDR3 region has the DNA TGTGCCAGCAGCTCTCTGACTAACAATGAGCAGTTCTTC. Its translation is CASSSLTNNEQFF. The variable domain in full, completed from reference TRBV7-3 and TRBJ2-1, reads GAGVSQTPSNKVTEKGKYVELRCDPISGHTALYWYRQSLGQGPEFLIYFQGTGAADDSGLPNDRFFAVRPEGSVSTLKIQRTERGDSAVYLCASSSLTNNEQFFGPGTRLTVL.